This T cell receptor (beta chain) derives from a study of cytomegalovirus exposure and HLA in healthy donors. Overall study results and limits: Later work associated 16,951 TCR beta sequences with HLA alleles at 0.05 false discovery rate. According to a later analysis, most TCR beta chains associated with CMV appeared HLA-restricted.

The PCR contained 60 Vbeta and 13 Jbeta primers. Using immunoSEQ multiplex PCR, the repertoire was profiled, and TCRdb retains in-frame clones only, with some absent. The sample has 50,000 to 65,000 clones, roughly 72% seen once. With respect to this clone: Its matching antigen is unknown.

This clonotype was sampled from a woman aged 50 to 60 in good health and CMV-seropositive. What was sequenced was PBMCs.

CDR3 sequence reads: CASSPSFPGELFF. CDR3 DNA: TGTGCCAGCTCACCATCATTCCCCGGGGAGCTGTTTTTT. The genes are TRBV18 and TRBJ2-2; D is ambiguous. This CDR3 has 13 residues. The ends were cut back, 2 bases at V and 6 bases at J, with 7 bases in the middle. Germline-derived CDR1 and CDR2 are KGHSH and LQKENI.